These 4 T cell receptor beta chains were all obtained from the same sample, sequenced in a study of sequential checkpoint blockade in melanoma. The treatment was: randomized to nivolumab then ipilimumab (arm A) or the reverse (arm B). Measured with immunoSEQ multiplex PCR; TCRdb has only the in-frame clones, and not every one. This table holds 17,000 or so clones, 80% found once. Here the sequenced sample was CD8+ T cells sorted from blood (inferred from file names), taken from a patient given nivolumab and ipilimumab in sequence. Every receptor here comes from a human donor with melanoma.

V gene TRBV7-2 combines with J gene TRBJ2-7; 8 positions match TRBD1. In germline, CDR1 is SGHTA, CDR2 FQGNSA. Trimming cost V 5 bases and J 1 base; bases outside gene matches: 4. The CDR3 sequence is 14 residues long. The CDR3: CASSHGQGSYEQYF. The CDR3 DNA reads TGTGCCAGCAGCCACGGACAGGGTTCCTACGAGCAGTACTTC. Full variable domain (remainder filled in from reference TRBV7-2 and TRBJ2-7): GAGVSQSPSNKVTEKGKDVELRCDPISGHTALYWYRQSLGQGLEFLIYFQGNSAPDKSGLPSDRFSAERTGGSVSTLTIQRTQQEDSAVYLCASSHGQGSYEQYFGPGTRLTVT.

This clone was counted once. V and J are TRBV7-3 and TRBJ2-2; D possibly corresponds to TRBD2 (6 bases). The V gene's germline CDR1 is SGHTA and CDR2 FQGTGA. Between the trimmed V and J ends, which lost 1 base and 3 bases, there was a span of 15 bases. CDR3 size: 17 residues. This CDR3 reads CASSLITIGTHTGELFF. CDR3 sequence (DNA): TGTGCCAGCAGCTTAATTACAATTGGGACTCACACCGGGGAGCTGTTTTTT.

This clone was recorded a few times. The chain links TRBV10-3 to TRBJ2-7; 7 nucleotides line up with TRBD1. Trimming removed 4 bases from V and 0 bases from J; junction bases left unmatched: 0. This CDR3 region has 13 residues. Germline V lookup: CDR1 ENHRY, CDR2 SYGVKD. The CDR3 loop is CAISGDSSYEQYF. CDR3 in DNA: TGTGCCATCAGTGGGGACAGCTCCTACGAGCAGTACTTC.

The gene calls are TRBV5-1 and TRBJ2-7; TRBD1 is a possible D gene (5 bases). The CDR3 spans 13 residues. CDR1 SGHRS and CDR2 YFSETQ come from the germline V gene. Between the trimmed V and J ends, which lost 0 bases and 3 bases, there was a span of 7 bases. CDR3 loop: CASSLDRGYEQYF. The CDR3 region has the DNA TGCGCCAGCAGCTTGGATAGGGGCTACGAGCAGTACTTC.